The 17 T cell receptor beta chains presented below share a single source sample, sequenced in a study of PD-1 blockade in mismatch repair-deficient tumors. Method: immunoSEQ multiplex PCR; TCRdb's copy keeps in-frame clones and lacks some. The repertoire holds under 95,000 clones, with approximately 81% as singletons. The starting material was peripheral blood, obtained 12 weeks after starting pembrolizumab. These receptors were taken from an adult with mismatch repair-deficient cancer.

The chain recombines TRBV2 with TRBJ2-5; TRBD2 matches at 7 bases. CDR3 length: 16 residues. Germline CDR1 is SNHLY and CDR2 is FYNNEI. V lost 2 bases and J lost 4; bases outside the gene matches: 10. The DNA of the CDR3 is TGTGCCAGCAGTGAAATGGTGTCAGGGAGGGGAGAGACCCAGTACTTC. As protein: CASSEMVSGRGETQYF.

The chain is built from TRBV30 and TRBJ2-1; no clear D. The V gene's germline CDR1 is GTSNPN and CDR2 SVGIG (reference sequence). The CDR3 length is 12 residues. V was pared by 0 bases and J by 7 bases, with 7 bases between. The CDR3 is CAWSVSLNEQFF. The CDR3 DNA reads TGTGCCTGGAGTGTAAGTCTTAATGAGCAGTTCTTC.

Worth noting for this clone: At one of its ends the junction is not consistent with the germline gene, which may arise from a read error. The V gene is TRBV11-2, the J gene TRBJ2-7; 8 bases are shared with TRBD1. The CDR3 loop spans 13 amino acids. The germline CDR1 and CDR2 sequences are SGHAT and FQNNGV. The DNA for the CDR3 is TGTGCCAGCAGCCCCCAGGGGTGGGACAGGTTTAACTTC. Amino acids: CASSPQGWDRFNF.

This CDR3 reads CASSEGHPFGEQYF. The CDR3 bases are TGTGCCAGCAGTGAGGGGCACCCGTTCGGGGAGCAGTACTTC. The chain joins TRBV13 to TRBJ2-7; D might be TRBD1 or TRBD2, each matching 5 bases. Per the germline V gene, CDR1 is PRHDT and CDR2 is FYEKMQ (reference sequence). V was shortened by 6 bases and J by 7 bases, with 19 bases between the two germline ends. The CDR3 is made up of 14 amino acids.

The genes are TRBV7-2 and TRBJ1-2; 10 bases are a match to TRBD1. V was clipped by 5 bases and J by 7 bases; unmatched bases: 7. The CDR3 sequence is 14 residues long. Germline V gene lookup returns CDR1 SGHTA and CDR2 FQGNSA. CDR3 residues: CASSIPGQGPGYTF. CDR3 in DNA: TGTGCCAGCAGCATCCCGGGACAGGGGCCTGGCTACACCTTC.

The V and J genes are TRBV6-1 and TRBJ2-1; D possibly corresponds to TRBD1 (5 bases). Trimming stripped 4 bases from V and 8 bases from J, with 9 bases between. Germline values: CDR1 MNHNS, CDR2 SASEGT. The CDR3 is 12 amino acids. In nucleotides, the CDR3 is TGTGCCAGCAGTGCGCAGGGCGATGAGCAGTTCTTC. Amino acids: CASSAQGDEQFF.

The chain links TRBV5-1 to TRBJ2-2; D may be TRBD1 (7 bases). This CDR3 is built from 16 residues. V lost 3 bases and J lost 4, with 16 bases in between. CDR1 is SGHRS and CDR2 is YFSETQ in the germline V gene. The CDR3 sequence: CASSWGRQGGTGELFF. Written as DNA, the CDR3 is TGCGCCAGCAGCTGGGGGCGACAGGGAGGCACCGGGGAGCTGTTTTTT.

This chain joins TRBV9 and TRBJ2-3; 7 bases match TRBD2. Trimming at V came to 0 bases and at J to 5 bases, leaving 9 bases not matched to a gene. Germline CDR1 and CDR2: SGDLS and YYNGEE. The CDR3 has 16 residues. The CDR3 DNA reads as TGTGCCAGCAGCGTAGTAGCTCAGAGCGGGGTAGATACGCAGTATTTT. It codes for CASSVVAQSGVDTQYF.

This clone was counted once. This chain links TRBV6-1 with TRBJ2-5; D is undetermined. Germline-derived CDR1 and CDR2 are MNHNS and SASEGT. Deletions cut 3 bases from V and 2 bases from J, with 13 bases between. This CDR3 has 15 residues. CDR3 amino acids: CASSDATGWQETQYF. Here the CDR3 DNA reads TGTGCCAGCAGTGATGCGACTGGGTGGCAAGAGACCCAGTACTTC.

CDR3 sequence: CASSLGLAGVATGELFF. CDR3 in DNA: TGTGCCAGCAGCCTGGGACTAGCGGGAGTTGCCACCGGGGAGCTGTTTTTT. The J gene is TRBJ2-2, the V gene TRBV7-9; TRBD2 matches 14 bases. The CDR3 is 17 amino acids. Looked up from germline, CDR1 is SEHNR and CDR2 is FQNEAQ (reference sequence). Trimming removed 5 bases from V and 4 bases from J; junction bases left unmatched: 6. Combining the CDR3 with reference TRBV7-9 and TRBJ2-2 gives the whole variable domain DTGVSQNPRHKITKRGQNVTFRCDPISEHNRLYWYRQTLGQGPEFLTYFQNEAQLEKSRLLSDRFSAERPKGSFSTLEIQRTEQGDSAMYLCASSLGLAGVATGELFFGEGSRLTVL.

V usage is TRBV5-1 and J usage is TRBJ2-2; no reliable D call. This CDR3 region has 16 residues. The germline V gene has CDR1 SGHRS and CDR2 YFSETQ. V was pared by 0 bases and J by 3 bases, with 12 bases between. CDR3 sequence: CASSLGAAEDTGELFF. As DNA, the CDR3 is TGCGCCAGCAGCTTGGGTGCGGCAGAGGACACCGGGGAGCTGTTTTTT.

This clone appeared a single time. The V gene is TRBV7-8, the J gene TRBJ2-3; D might be TRBD1 or TRBD2, each matching 5 bases. V lost 5 bases to trimming and J lost 5 bases, with 8 bases between them. The germline V gene encodes CDR1 SGHVS and CDR2 FQNEAQ. This CDR3 contains 12 residues. CDR3 sequence: CASSLGEDTQYF. The CDR3 DNA sequence: TGTGCCAGCAGCCTGGGGGAAGATACGCAGTATTTT.

The V and J genes are TRBV19 and TRBJ1-2; 10 positions agree with TRBD1. V lost 7 bases and J lost 7; bases outside the gene matches: 3. CDR3 length: 12 amino acids. From germline, CDR1 is LNHDA and CDR2 SQIVND (reference sequence). DNA for the CDR3: TGTGCCAGTACCCGGACAGGGGGTGGCTACACCTTC. Translated: CASTRTGGGYTF.

This sequence joins TRBV6-1 and TRBJ2-7; D unclear. The length of the CDR3 is 16 residues. The V end was cut by 3 bases, the J end by 0 bases, with 15 bases between. Germline V gene data show CDR1 as MNHNS and CDR2 as SASEGT. The CDR3 protein is CASSDPGLSLSYEQYF. CDR3 bases: TGTGCCAGCAGTGACCCCGGGCTATCCCTCTCCTACGAGCAGTACTTC.

The chain has TRBV7-2 and TRBJ2-3; D gene unclear. The CDR3 spans 15 residues. V gave up 3 bases and J gave up 0 bases, with 10 bases separating them. Germline V gene lookup returns CDR1 SGHTA and CDR2 FQGNSA. This CDR3 reads CASSLEPTSTDTQYF. The CDR3 coding sequence is TGTGCCAGCAGCTTGGAGCCCACAAGCACAGATACGCAGTATTTT.

V gene TRBV7-3 combines with J gene TRBJ2-1; D remains unclear. Germline V gene data show CDR1 as SGHTA and CDR2 as FQGTGA. Trimming took 1 base from V and 15 from J, leaving 16 bases between them. This CDR3 comprises 13 residues. CDR3 DNA: TGTGCCAGCAGCTTAAGGGCCTCCAGCGAACCGTTCTTC. This gives the protein CASSLRASSEPFF. The full variable domain, in which reference TRBV7-3 and TRBJ2-1 provide the parts outside the CDR3, is GAGVSQTPSNKVTEKGKYVELRCDPISGHTALYWYRQSLGQGPEFLIYFQGTGAADDSGLPNDRFFAVRPEGSVSTLKIQRTERGDSAVYLCASSLRASSEPFFGPGTRLTVL.

This clone was counted a few times. The V and J genes are TRBV6-5 and TRBJ2-1, with 7 positions matching TRBD2. Per the germline V gene, CDR1 is MNHEY and CDR2 is SVGAGI. CDR3 length equals 14 residues. The V segment lost 2 bases and the J segment 6 bases; nucleotides outside the gene matches: 4. CDR3 sequence reads: CASSYGGRGNEQFF. CDR3 bases: TGTGCCAGCAGTTACGGCGGGAGAGGCAATGAGCAGTTCTTC.